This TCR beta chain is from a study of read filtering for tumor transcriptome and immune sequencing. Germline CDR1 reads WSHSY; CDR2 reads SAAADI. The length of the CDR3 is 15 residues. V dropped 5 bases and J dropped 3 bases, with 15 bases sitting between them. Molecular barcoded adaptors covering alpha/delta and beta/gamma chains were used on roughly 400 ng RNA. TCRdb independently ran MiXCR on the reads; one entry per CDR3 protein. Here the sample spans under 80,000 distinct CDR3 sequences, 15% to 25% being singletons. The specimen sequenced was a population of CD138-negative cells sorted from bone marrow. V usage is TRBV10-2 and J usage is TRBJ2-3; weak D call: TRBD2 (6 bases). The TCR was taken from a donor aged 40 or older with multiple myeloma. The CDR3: CASSQPAGRTDTQYF. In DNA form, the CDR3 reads TGCGCCAGCAGTCAACCGGCGGGAAGGACAGATACGCAGTATTTT.